Each of the 15 T cell receptor beta chains below was sequenced from the same sample in a study of shared clonotypes between healthy human individuals. Clones were sequenced by immunoSEQ multiplex PCR, and TCRdb holds only the in-frame ones, with some missing. The sample has 980,000 or so clones, around 80% seen once. The sequenced material came from memory CD4+ T cells sorted from blood. Subset reported: CD45RA-negative fraction. These receptors were collected from a man younger than 35 in good health.

Only a few counts were recorded for this clone. The V call is TRBV2, the J call TRBJ1-4, with D tentatively TRBD1 (5 bases). This CDR3 contains 15 residues. CDR1 and CDR2 from the germline V gene are SNHLY and FYNNEI. The CDR3 is CAWRGSAATNEKLFF. The CDR3 DNA follows: TGTGCGTGGCGGGGGTCGGCGGCAACTAATGAAAAACTGTTTTTT.

The V gene is TRBV5-4, the J gene TRBJ2-4, with D unclear. The germline gives CDR1 SGHNT, CDR2 YYREEE (reference sequence). V gave up 1 base and J gave up 0 bases, with 11 bases separating them. CDR3 length: 16 residues. CDR3 nucleotide sequence: TGTGCCAGCAGCTTGATGGCGGAACTAGCCAAAAACATTCAGTACTTC. It specifies CASSLMAELAKNIQYF. Supplemented by reference TRBV5-4 and TRBJ2-4, the full variable domain reads ETGVTQSPTHLIKTRGQQVTLRCSSQSGHNTVSWYQQALGQGPQFIFQYYREEENGRGNFPPRFSGLQFPNYSSELNVNALELDDSALYLCASSLMAELAKNIQYFGAGTRLSVL.

CDR3 DNA sequence: TGTGCCAGCAGCCAGGGGACGGTGAGGTATGGGGCTGAAGCTTTCTTT. Translating gives CASSQGTVRYGAEAFF. The chain carries TRBV7-2 and TRBJ1-1; D possibly corresponds to TRBD1 (6 bases). Germline V gene lookup returns CDR1 SGHTA and CDR2 FQGNSA. V lost 5 bases, J lost 6 bases, and 22 bases lay in between. The CDR3 totals 16 residues.

The rearrangement joins TRBV19 to TRBJ2-6, with D possibly matching TRBD1 (5 bases). V gave up 7 bases and J gave up 0 bases, with 22 bases separating them. The CDR3 loop spans 19 amino acids. Germline CDR1 reads LNHDA; CDR2 reads SQIVND (reference sequence). The CDR3 DNA reads as TGTGCCAGTACCCAACTCCTCAACACAGGTCCCTCTGGGGCCAACGTCCTGACTTTC. This codes for CASTQLLNTGPSGANVLTF.

The chain couples TRBV5-1 to TRBJ2-2; D not resolved. Trimming pared 2 bases from V and 0 bases from J, leaving 11 bases between. The CDR3 has 16 residues. Germline CDR1 is SGHRS and CDR2 is YFSETQ. DNA for the CDR3: TGCGCCAGCAGCTTAGTTCTACTCTCGAACACCGGGGAGCTGTTTTTT. Translated, it gives CASSLVLLSNTGELFF. The whole variable domain, remainder taken from reference TRBV5-1 and TRBJ2-2, is KAGVTQTPRYLIKTRGQQVTLSCSPISGHRSVSWYQQTPGQGLQFLFEYFSETQRNKGNFPGRFSGRQFSNSRSEMNVSTLELGDSALYLCASSLVLLSNTGELFFGEGSRLTVL.

The chain carries TRBV5-4 and TRBJ2-1; TRBD2 matches 9 bases. V was pared by 3 bases and J by 5 bases, with 6 bases of the junction left unmatched. The length of the CDR3 is 15 residues. Per the germline V gene, CDR1 is SGHNT and CDR2 is YYREEE (reference sequence). The CDR3 loop is CASSSLAGTNNEQFF. CDR3 DNA: TGTGCCAGCAGCTCCCTAGCGGGAACAAACAATGAGCAGTTCTTC.

V usage is TRBV5-6 and J usage is TRBJ2-3, with D tentatively TRBD1 (6 bases). The V gene lost 0 bases and the J gene lost 8 bases, with 16 bases spanning the gap. The CDR3 contains 15 residues. Germline V gene lookup returns CDR1 SGHDT and CDR2 YYEEEE. This CDR3 is CASSLGTDKAGTQYF. CDR3 nucleotides: TGTGCCAGCAGCTTGGGGACAGATAAGGCTGGTACGCAGTATTTT.

This clone has more than one count but fewer than ten. This chain uses TRBV7-9 with TRBJ2-5; 12 bases match TRBD2. With 5 bases clipped from V and 5 bases from J, the junction kept 9 bases outside the gene matches. This CDR3 has 16 amino acids. Germline V gives CDR1 SEHNR, CDR2 FQNEAQ (reference sequence). CDR3 sequence reads: CASSLGWTSGVETQYF. The CDR3 coding sequence is TGTGCCAGCAGCCTTGGTTGGACTAGCGGGGTTGAGACCCAGTACTTC.

This clone has ten or more counts. This chain links TRBV5-4 with TRBJ2-6, with no clear D. This CDR3 is built from 16 residues. V was shortened by 1 base and J by 0 bases, with 8 bases between the two germline ends. CDR1 is SGHNT, CDR2 YYREEE, per germline (reference sequence). The CDR3, as DNA: TGTGCCAGCAGCTTGAACAGCCGCTCTGGGGCCAACGTCCTGACTTTC. It yields the protein CASSLNSRSGANVLTF.

The chain combines TRBV9 with TRBJ2-1; D ambiguous. Germline values: CDR1 SGDLS, CDR2 YYNGEE. The ends were cut back, 0 bases at V and 6 bases at J, with 13 bases in the middle. The CDR3 extends over 15 amino acids. CDR3 loop: CASSVELGWANEQFF. The CDR3 nucleotides are TGTGCCAGCAGCGTAGAGCTAGGGTGGGCCAATGAGCAGTTCTTC. The full variable domain, its missing parts supplied by reference TRBV9 and TRBJ2-1, is DSGVTQTPKHLITATGQRVTLRCSPRSGDLSVYWYQQSLDQGLQFLIQYYNGEERAKGNILERFSAQQFPDLHSELNLSSLELGDSALYFCASSVELGWANEQFFGPGTRLTVL.

This chain joins TRBV5-5 and TRBJ1-5; D is perhaps TRBD1 (6 bases). The CDR3 is 16 amino acids. V lost 1 base to trimming and J lost 0 bases, with 11 bases between them. CDR1 and CDR2 (germline): SGHKS, YYEKEE (reference sequence). Here the CDR3 reads CASSLTGFGSNQPQHF. CDR3 nucleotides: TGTGCCAGCAGCTTGACAGGGTTTGGTAGCAATCAGCCCCAGCATTTT. Full variable domain (missing parts from reference TRBV5-5 and TRBJ1-5): DAGVTQSPTHLIKTRGQQVTLRCSPISGHKSVSWYQQVLGQGPQFIFQYYEKEERGRGNFPDRFSARQFPNYSSELNVNALLLGDSALYLCASSLTGFGSNQPQHFGDGTRLSIL.

The chain has TRBV7-6 and TRBJ2-5, with 9 bases identical to TRBD1. The CDR3 length is 15 residues. The trim removed 5 bases at V and 11 bases at J, leaving 15 bases unmatched. Germline CDR1 reads SGHVS; CDR2 reads FNYEAQ. This CDR3 reads CASSGRPGQGPAQYF. As DNA, the CDR3 is TGTGCCAGCAGCGGGCGGCCGGGACAGGGACCGGCGCAGTACTTC.

This chain joins TRBV2 and TRBJ1-4; D is perhaps TRBD1 (5 bases). The V gene's germline CDR1 is SNHLY and CDR2 FYNNEI. This CDR3 is 15 amino acids long. Trimming removed 6 bases at V and 7 bases at J, with 18 bases between. The chain's CDR3 is CASRIWGVSGEKLFF. In nucleotides, the CDR3 is TGTGCCAGCAGGATATGGGGGGTCTCCGGTGAAAAACTGTTTTTT.

This chain connects TRBV11-3 to TRBJ2-7; D perhaps matches TRBD2 (6 bases). The CDR3 is made up of 13 amino acids. V dropped 5 bases and J dropped 7 bases, with 15 bases sitting between them. Germline V gene data show CDR1 as SGHNT and CDR2 as YENEEA. The CDR3 DNA sequence: TGTGCCAGCAGCCTCAGTGGAGGGATAGAGCAGTACTTC. Translation gives CASSLSGGIEQYF.

The chain carries TRBV20-1 and TRBJ2-7; D uncertain. This CDR3 region has 11 residues. The germline V gene encodes CDR1 DFQATT and CDR2 SNEGSKA (reference sequence). The V and J ends lost 6 bases and 6 bases respectively, with 12 bases between them. The CDR3 region has the DNA TGCAGTGCGGAACTGGGCTTCGAGCAGTACTTC. Protein product: CSAELGFEQYF.